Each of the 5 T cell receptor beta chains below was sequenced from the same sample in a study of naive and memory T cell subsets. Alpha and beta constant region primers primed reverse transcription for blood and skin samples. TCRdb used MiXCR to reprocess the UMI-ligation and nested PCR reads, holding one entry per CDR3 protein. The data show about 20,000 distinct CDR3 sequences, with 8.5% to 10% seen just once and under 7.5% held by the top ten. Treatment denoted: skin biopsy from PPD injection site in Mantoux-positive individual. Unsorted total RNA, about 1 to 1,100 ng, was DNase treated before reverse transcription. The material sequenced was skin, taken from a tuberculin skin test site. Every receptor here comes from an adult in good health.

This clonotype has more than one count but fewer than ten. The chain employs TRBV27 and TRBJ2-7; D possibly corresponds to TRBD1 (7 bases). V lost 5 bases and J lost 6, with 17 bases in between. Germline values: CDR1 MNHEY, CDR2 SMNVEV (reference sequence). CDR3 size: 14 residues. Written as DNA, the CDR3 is TGTGCCAGCAGTCCGACGGACAGGAGGGGCGAGCAGTACTTC. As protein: CASSPTDRRGEQYF.

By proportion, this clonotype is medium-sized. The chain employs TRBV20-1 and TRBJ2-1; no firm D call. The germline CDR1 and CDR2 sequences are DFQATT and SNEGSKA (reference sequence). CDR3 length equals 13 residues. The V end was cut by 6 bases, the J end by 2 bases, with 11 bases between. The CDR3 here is CSAPPGTYNEQFF. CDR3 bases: TGCAGTGCACCACCTGGGACCTACAATGAGCAGTTCTTC.

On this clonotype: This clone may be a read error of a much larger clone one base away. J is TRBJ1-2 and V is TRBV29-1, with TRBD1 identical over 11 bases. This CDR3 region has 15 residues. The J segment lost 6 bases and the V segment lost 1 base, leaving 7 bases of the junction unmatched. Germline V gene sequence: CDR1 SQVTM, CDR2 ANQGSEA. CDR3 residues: CSVEGVGTGGDGYTF. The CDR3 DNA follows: TGCAGCGTTGAAGGGGTCGGGACAGGGGGTGATGGCTACACCTTC.

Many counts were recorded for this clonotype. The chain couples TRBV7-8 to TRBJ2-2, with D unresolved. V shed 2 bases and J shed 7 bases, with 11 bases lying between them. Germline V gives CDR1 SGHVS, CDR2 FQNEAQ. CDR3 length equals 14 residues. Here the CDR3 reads CASSLSSRVGELFF. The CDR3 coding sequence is TGTGCCAGCAGCTTATCTTCCCGGGTCGGGGAGCTGTTTTTT.

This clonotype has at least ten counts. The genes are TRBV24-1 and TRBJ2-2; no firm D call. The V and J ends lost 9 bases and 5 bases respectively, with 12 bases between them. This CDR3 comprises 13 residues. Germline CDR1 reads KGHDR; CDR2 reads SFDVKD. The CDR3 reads CATERIETGELFF. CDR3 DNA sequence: TGTGCCACCGAAAGGATAGAAACCGGGGAGCTGTTTTTT.